The clone carrying this T cell receptor (beta chain) was found a few times. Its target is unknown. This entry belongs to a study of Ad26.COV2.S vaccination and SARS-CoV-2 variants. Overall study: Sample donor was a member of the COV1001 Ad26.COV2.S trial arm. Study-wide points: A substantial breadth of spike-specific CD8+ and CD4+ T cell responses after vaccination has been reported. Vaccinees and placebo recipients showed similar non-spike TCR breadth.

Germline values: CDR1 LGHNA, CDR2 YSLEER. This CDR3 is built from 14 residues. The V end was cut by 0 bases, the J end by 9 bases, with 12 bases between. The table came from immunoSEQ multiplex PCR; TCRdb's copy has only in-frame clones and leaves some out. The table has more than 300,000 clones, 86% seen once. The sample's treatment: some 20 received Ad26.COV2.S at low or high dose, single or two shots; a few received placebo; per-sample allocation not given. The samples date from day 63 after the first vaccine or placebo injection. Wuhan-strain SARS-CoV-2 spike was expressed by the Ad26 vector that made up the vaccine.

The receptor comes from a person aged 18-60 years who received the Ad26.COV2.S COVID-19 vaccine or a placebo. Source: peripheral blood, taken in a trial of Ad26.COV2.S vaccine versus placebo. This sequence joins TRBV4-3 and TRBJ1-5; no reliable D call. CDR3 in amino acids: CASSQETAGTPQHF. The CDR3 nucleotides are TGCGCCAGCAGCCAAGAGACCGCAGGCACGCCCCAGCATTTT.